This T cell receptor (beta chain) emerged from a study of blood T cell repertoires in COVID-19. As for the study in general: Whether acute or convalescent, the COVID-19 samples came from the United States, Italy and Spain.

Only in-frame clones appear in the TCRdb table, and some are missing; sequencing was by immunoSEQ multiplex PCR. Among some 390,000 clones listed, around 87% were seen once. The clonotype originates from a human donor in a cohort sampled during active COVID-19. Sequences were obtained from peripheral blood.

This chain's CDR3 is CASSSGDTSFYGYTF. CDR3 in DNA: TGTGCCAGCAGTTCCGGGGACACGTCGTTCTATGGCTACACCTTC. V is TRBV27 and J is TRBJ1-2, with D tentatively TRBD1 (6 bases). This CDR3 is 15 amino acids long. V lost 4 bases, J lost 4 bases, and 16 bases lay in between. In germline, CDR1 is MNHEY, CDR2 SMNVEV (reference sequence).